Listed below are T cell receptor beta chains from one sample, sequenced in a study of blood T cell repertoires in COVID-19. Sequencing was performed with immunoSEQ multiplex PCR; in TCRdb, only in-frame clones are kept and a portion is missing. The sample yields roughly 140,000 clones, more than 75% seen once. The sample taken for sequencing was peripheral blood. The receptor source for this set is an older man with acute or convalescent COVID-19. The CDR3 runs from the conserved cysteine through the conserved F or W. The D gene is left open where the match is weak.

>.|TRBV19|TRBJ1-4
TGTGCCAGCCTCAAGGCGGACAGCGGTAATGAAAAACTGTTTTTT
CASLKADSGNEKLFF
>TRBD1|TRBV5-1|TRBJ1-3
TGCGCCAGCAGCTTGGACAGGGGGAGTGGAAACACCATATATTTT
CASSLDRGSGNTIYF
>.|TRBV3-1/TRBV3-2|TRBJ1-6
TGTGCCAGCAGCCGCACCCATAATAGTTCACCCCTCCACTTT
CASSRTHNSSPLHF
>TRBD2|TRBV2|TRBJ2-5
TGTGCCAGCAGTGGTCTTAGCGGGGGGGAGACCCAGTACTTC
CASSGLSGGETQYF
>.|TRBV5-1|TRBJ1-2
TGCGCCAGCAGGTTGTCTTCAGGCTATGGCTACACCTTC
CASRLSSGYGYTF
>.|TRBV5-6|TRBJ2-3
TGTGCCAGCAGCTTGGAGGGGTATCCAGATACGCAGTATTTT
CASSLEGYPDTQYF
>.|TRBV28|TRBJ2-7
TGTGCCAGCAGTTTTTTCGGCGAGCAGTACTTC
CASSFFGEQYF
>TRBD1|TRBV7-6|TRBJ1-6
TGTGCCAGCAGCTCCGGACAGGGGCCGAATTCACCCCTCCACTTT
CASSSGQGPNSPLHF
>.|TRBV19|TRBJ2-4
TGTGCCAGTAGTAGGGACACGAGGGCACACTTC
CASSRDTRAHF
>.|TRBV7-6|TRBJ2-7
TGTGCCAGCAGCTTACAGCCAGAGGGTCTGTCGACCTACGAGCAGTACTTC
CASSLQPEGLSTYEQYF
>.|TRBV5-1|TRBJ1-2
TGCGCCAGCAGCTTGGAGACAGGAAACTATGGCTACACCTTC
CASSLETGNYGYTF
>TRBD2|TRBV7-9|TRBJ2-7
TGTGCCAGCAGCTTAGCCCGGGAGGCCTACGAGCAGTACTTC
CASSLAREAYEQYF